The rows below give T cell receptor beta chains drawn from one sample of a study of control samples from healthy donors and cancer patients. Assay used: immunoSEQ multiplex PCR; TCRdb lists only in-frame clones, some missing. The sample lists about 130,000 clones; roughly 94% were seen once. The sample consisted of PBMCs. The receptors shown here come from a man in his fifties or sixties with colorectal cancer. The CDR3 runs from the conserved cysteine through the conserved F or W. Each record gives: CDR3 protein, CDR3 DNA, D gene, clone size, J gene, V gene. A D gene is named only where the DNA matches it firmly. The size of a clone is reported for some rows only, either as once, few or many, or as a class for expanded clones.

CDR3 protein: CSVEDLTGNTEAFF
CDR3 DNA: TGCAGCGTTGAAGATCTGACAGGGAACACTGAAGCTTTCTTT
D gene: .
clone size: .
J gene: TRBJ1-1
V gene: TRBV29-1

CDR3 protein: CSVARGTSYEQYF
CDR3 DNA: TGCAGCGTTGCAAGGGGGACGTCCTACGAGCAGTACTTC
D gene: .
clone size: .
J gene: TRBJ2-7
V gene: TRBV29-1

CDR3 protein: CASRETGGTDTQYF
CDR3 DNA: TGTGCCAGCAGGGAGACAGGGGGCACAGATACGCAGTATTTT
D gene: TRBD1
clone size: once
J gene: TRBJ2-3
V gene: TRBV7-9

CDR3 protein: CASSDRAQITYQETQYF
CDR3 DNA: TGTGCCAGCAGTGATAGGGCCCAGATTACCTACCAAGAGACCCAGTACTTC
D gene: .
clone size: .
J gene: TRBJ2-5
V gene: TRBV25-1

CDR3 protein: CASSLGLAGYNEQFF
CDR3 DNA: TGTGCCAGCAGCTTAGGACTAGCGGGCTACAATGAGCAGTTCTTC
D gene: TRBD2
clone size: .
J gene: TRBJ2-1
V gene: TRBV11-3

CDR3 protein: CASSHIDRLNTGELFF
CDR3 DNA: TGTGCCAGCAGTCACATCGACAGGTTGAACACCGGGGAGCTGTTTTTT
D gene: .
clone size: .
J gene: TRBJ2-2
V gene: TRBV5-4

CDR3 protein: CASSRTFGGAGYGYTF
CDR3 DNA: TGTGCCAGCAGCCGTACGTTTGGGGGCGCAGGCTATGGCTACACCTTC
D gene: .
clone size: .
J gene: TRBJ1-2
V gene: TRBV5-8

CDR3 protein: CASSPISYRGEYGYTF
CDR3 DNA: TGTGCCAGCAGCCCCATCAGTTACAGGGGGGAGTATGGCTACACCTTC
D gene: TRBD1
clone size: .
J gene: TRBJ1-2
V gene: TRBV3-1/TRBV3-2

CDR3 protein: CASSLKAASRDEQYF
CDR3 DNA: TGTGCCAGCAGTTTGAAAGCGGCTTCTAGGGACGAGCAGTACTTC
D gene: .
clone size: .
J gene: TRBJ2-7
V gene: TRBV28

CDR3 protein: CASSVAGIYNEQFF
CDR3 DNA: TGTGCCAGCAGCGTGGCGGGAATTTACAATGAGCAGTTCTTC
D gene: .
clone size: .
J gene: TRBJ2-1
V gene: TRBV28

CDR3 protein: CASSSNSYEQYF
CDR3 DNA: TGTGCCAGCAGCTCCAACTCCTACGAGCAGTACTTC
D gene: .
clone size: .
J gene: TRBJ2-7
V gene: TRBV11-2

CDR3 protein: CASSRGQQETQYF
CDR3 DNA: TGTGCCAGCTCACGGGGACAGCAAGAGACCCAGTACTTC
D gene: TRBD1
clone size: .
J gene: TRBJ2-5
V gene: TRBV18

CDR3 protein: CASSELAGTGGRWLYGYTF
CDR3 DNA: TGTGCCAGCAGTGAGCTGGCCGGGACAGGGGGTCGCTGGCTCTATGGCTACACCTTC
D gene: TRBD1
clone size: .
J gene: TRBJ1-2
V gene: TRBV6-1

CDR3 protein: CASSGGGSPSYEQYF
CDR3 DNA: TGTGCCAGCAGCGGAGGGGGGTCCCCCTCCTACGAGCAGTACTTC
D gene: .
clone size: .
J gene: TRBJ2-7
V gene: TRBV6-6

CDR3 protein: CASSRTGPPNSPLHF
CDR3 DNA: TGTGCCAGTAGTCGGACGGGGCCCCCCAATTCACCCCTCCACTTT
D gene: .
clone size: .
J gene: TRBJ1-6
V gene: TRBV19

CDR3 protein: CASSLAGDYGYTF
CDR3 DNA: TGTGCCAGCAGCTTAGCGGGGGACTATGGCTACACCTTC
D gene: .
clone size: .
J gene: TRBJ1-2
V gene: TRBV7-9

CDR3 protein: CASSSRPGQAMEAQYF
CDR3 DNA: TGCGCCAGCAGCTCAAGACCGGGACAGGCCATGGAGGCCCAGTACTTC
D gene: TRBD1
clone size: .
J gene: TRBJ2-5
V gene: TRBV5-1

CDR3 protein: CASSLGQRSNYGYTF
CDR3 DNA: TGTGCCAGCAGCTTGGGACAGAGATCTAACTATGGCTACACCTTC
D gene: .
clone size: .
J gene: TRBJ1-2
V gene: TRBV5-8

CDR3 protein: CASSPGLAGGPTDTQYF
CDR3 DNA: TGCGCCAGCAGCCCGGGACTAGCGGGGGGCCCCACTGATACGCAGTATTTT
D gene: TRBD2
clone size: once
J gene: TRBJ2-3
V gene: TRBV5-1

CDR3 protein: CASSLQQGSWQFF
CDR3 DNA: TGTGCCAGCAGTTTGCAACAGGGTTCCTGGCAGTTCTTC
D gene: .
clone size: .
J gene: TRBJ2-1
V gene: TRBV12-3/TRBV12-4

CDR3 protein: CATKNTEAFF
CDR3 DNA: TGTGCCACTAAGAACACTGAAGCTTTCTTT
D gene: .
clone size: .
J gene: TRBJ1-1
V gene: TRBV12-3/TRBV12-4

CDR3 protein: CASSIQERGNTIYF
CDR3 DNA: TGTGCCAGTAGTATCCAGGAACGTGGAAACACCATATATTTT
D gene: .
clone size: .
J gene: TRBJ1-3
V gene: TRBV19

CDR3 protein: CASSYGNMNTEAFF
CDR3 DNA: TGTGCCAGCAGTTATGGCAACATGAACACTGAAGCTTTCTTT
D gene: .
clone size: once
J gene: TRBJ1-1
V gene: TRBV6-5

CDR3 protein: CASSQPGQGNTEAFF
CDR3 DNA: TGCGCCAGCAGCCAACCTGGACAGGGGAACACTGAAGCTTTCTTT
D gene: TRBD1
clone size: .
J gene: TRBJ1-1
V gene: TRBV4-1

CDR3 protein: CASSLLAGGLEQFF
CDR3 DNA: TGTGCCAGCAGCTTACTAGCGGGGGGGCTTGAGCAGTTCTTC
D gene: TRBD2
clone size: .
J gene: TRBJ2-1
V gene: TRBV11-2

CDR3 protein: CASSRRDRAEKLFF
CDR3 DNA: TGTGCCAGCAGTCGCCGGGACAGGGCTGAAAAACTGTTTTTT
D gene: TRBD1
clone size: .
J gene: TRBJ1-4
V gene: TRBV6-5

CDR3 protein: CASSSVRTAKNIQYF
CDR3 DNA: TGTGCCAGCAGCTCCGTGAGAACGGCCAAAAACATTCAGTACTTC
D gene: .
clone size: .
J gene: TRBJ2-4
V gene: TRBV5-6

CDR3 protein: CASSVHVNEQFF
CDR3 DNA: TGTGCCAGCAGTGTACACGTCAATGAGCAGTTCTTC
D gene: .
clone size: .
J gene: TRBJ2-1
V gene: TRBV2